The entry below describes one TCR beta chain. V lost 4 bases to trimming and J lost 5 bases; unmatched junction nucleotides: 8. CDR1 and CDR2 (germline): SGHDT, YYEEEE. The CDR3 covers 15 residues. The sample comes from a study of cytomegalovirus exposure and HLA in healthy donors. The PCR made use of 60 Vbeta and 13 Jbeta primers. The assay was immunoSEQ multiplex PCR, and TCRdb's table has in-frame clones only and misses some. Found here are around 150,000 clones, around 83% of them singletons; the top ten hold 4.1%. V gene TRBV5-6 combines with J gene TRBJ2-5; 10 bases match TRBD1. This receptor was obtained from a man aged 45-65 years in good health and CMV-seropositive. The sequenced material came from PBMCs. The chain's CDR3 is CASSLGQGGRETQYF. As DNA, the CDR3 is TGTGCCAGCAGCCTTGGACAGGGGGGGAGGGAGACCCAGTACTTC.